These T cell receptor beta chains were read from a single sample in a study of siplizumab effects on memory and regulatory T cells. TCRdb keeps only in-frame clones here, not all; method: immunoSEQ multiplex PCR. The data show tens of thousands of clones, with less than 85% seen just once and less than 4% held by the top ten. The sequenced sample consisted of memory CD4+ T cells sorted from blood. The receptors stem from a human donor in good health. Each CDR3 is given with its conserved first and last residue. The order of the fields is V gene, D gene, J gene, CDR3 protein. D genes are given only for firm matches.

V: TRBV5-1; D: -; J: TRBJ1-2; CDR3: CASSLALDGLTGGYTF
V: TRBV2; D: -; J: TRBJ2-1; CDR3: CASSEYPSREQFF
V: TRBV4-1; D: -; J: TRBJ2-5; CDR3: CASSQDLGSGAETQYF
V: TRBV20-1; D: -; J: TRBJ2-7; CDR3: CSANGPHEQYF
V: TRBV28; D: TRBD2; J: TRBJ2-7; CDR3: CASTYIGTRGSEQYF
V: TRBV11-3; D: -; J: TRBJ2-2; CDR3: CASSQLAGELFF
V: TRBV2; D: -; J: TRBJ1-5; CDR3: CASSENTGAQPQHF
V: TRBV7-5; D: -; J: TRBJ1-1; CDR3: CARSLGGAFF
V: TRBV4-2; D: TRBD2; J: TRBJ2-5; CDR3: CASSQTSGGETQYF
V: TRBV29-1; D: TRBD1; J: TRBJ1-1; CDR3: CSAERGPQGTEAFF
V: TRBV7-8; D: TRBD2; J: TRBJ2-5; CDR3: CASSPRGNEETQYF
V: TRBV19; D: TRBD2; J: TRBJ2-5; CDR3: CASSPLTSGIQETQYF
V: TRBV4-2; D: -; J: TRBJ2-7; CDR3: CASSHDRGEQYF
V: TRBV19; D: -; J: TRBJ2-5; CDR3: CASSISDLRGETQYF
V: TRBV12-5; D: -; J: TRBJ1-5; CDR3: CASGRDSNQPQHF
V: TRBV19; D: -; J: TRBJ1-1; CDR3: CASSIVGTYTEAFF
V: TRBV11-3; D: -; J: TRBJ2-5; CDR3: CASSRDSWETQYF
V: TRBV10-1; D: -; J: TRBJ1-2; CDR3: CASSENGNYGYTF
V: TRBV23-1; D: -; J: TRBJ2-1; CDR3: CASSQSMAGQAPYNEQFF
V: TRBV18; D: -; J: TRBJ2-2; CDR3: CASSQIGANTGELFF
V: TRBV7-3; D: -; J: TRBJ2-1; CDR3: CASSSLTRSNEQFF
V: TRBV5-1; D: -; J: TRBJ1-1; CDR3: CASSLRWDAGTEAFF
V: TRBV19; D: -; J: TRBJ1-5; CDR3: CASSTSRKAQPQHF
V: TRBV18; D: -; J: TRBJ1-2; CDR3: CASSAGEQEGHGYTF
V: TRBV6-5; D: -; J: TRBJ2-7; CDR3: CASTRSYEQYF
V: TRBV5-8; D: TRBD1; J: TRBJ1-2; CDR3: CASFSYRGGDGYTF
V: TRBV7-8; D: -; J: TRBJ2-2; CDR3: CASSSGGMTNTGELFF
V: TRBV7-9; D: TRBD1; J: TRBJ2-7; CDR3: CASSSNRGEQYF
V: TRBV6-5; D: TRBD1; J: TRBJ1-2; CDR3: CASGYGTGGGYGYTF
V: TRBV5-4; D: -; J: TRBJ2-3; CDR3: CASSFNIDTQYF
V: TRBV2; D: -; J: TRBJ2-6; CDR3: CASSDFTVPSGANVLTF
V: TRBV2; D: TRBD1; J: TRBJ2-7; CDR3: CASSDGRTGAYEQYF
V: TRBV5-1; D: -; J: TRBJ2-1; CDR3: CASSSGEIDNEQFF
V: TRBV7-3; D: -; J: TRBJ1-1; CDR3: CASSLELNTEAFF
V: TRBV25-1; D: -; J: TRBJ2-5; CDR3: CASSEYEGPETQYF
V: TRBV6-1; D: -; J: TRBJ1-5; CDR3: CASSEALGGGGIIQPQHF
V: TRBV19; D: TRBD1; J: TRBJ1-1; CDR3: CASSIRGAGGLNTEAFF
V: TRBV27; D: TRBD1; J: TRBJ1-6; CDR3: CASSFLRQGAGYNSPLHF
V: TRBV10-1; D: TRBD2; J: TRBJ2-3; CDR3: CASSESNLAGGIDTQYF
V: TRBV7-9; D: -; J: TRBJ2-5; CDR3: CAGRRLQETQYF
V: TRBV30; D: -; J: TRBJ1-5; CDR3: CAWSTDRGQPQHF
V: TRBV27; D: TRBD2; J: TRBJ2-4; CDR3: CASSLDRGASGGGAKNIQYF
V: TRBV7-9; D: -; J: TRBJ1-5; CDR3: CASSPTGYQPQHF
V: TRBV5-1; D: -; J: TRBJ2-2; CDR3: CASLPATRREGELFF
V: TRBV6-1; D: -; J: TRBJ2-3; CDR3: CASSEMGRTDTQYF
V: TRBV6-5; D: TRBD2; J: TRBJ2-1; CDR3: CASSYLSSGGRNEQFF
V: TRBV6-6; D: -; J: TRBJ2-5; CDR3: CASSPPGGETQYF
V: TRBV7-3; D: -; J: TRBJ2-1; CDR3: CASSLSGLEQFF
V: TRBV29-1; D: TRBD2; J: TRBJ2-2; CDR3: CSVSAGARTGELFF
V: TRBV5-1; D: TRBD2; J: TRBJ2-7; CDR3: CASSSTSGKRYEQYF
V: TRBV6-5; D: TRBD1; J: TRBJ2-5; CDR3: CASRPDRELQETQYF